Following are 14 T cell receptor beta chains from one sample sequenced in a study of T cell responses to AZD1222 COVID-19 vaccine. Sequencing was performed with immunoSEQ multiplex PCR; in TCRdb, only in-frame clones are kept and a portion is missing. The sample consists of 50,000 to 70,000 clones, approximately 85% of them appearing once. This specimen was peripheral blood, taken on day 0 of MenACWY control vaccination. Source of these receptors: an adult in good health.

The rearrangement links TRBV7-9 to TRBJ2-1; weak D call: TRBD2 (5 bases). The CDR3 is made up of 17 amino acids. Germline-derived CDR1 and CDR2 are SEHNR and FQNEAQ (reference sequence). V was clipped by 5 bases and J by 5 bases, with 22 bases between them. CDR3 protein: CASSPSPPSSKHNEQFF. CDR3 nucleotides: TGTGCCAGCAGCCCAAGTCCGCCTAGCTCCAAGCACAATGAGCAGTTCTTC.

The chain joins TRBV10-1 to TRBJ2-1; the match to TRBD2 covers 8 bases. V lost 2 bases, J lost 8 bases, and 14 bases stayed unmatched. The CDR3 runs to 17 residues. Germline CDR1 is WNHNN and CDR2 is SYGVQD (reference sequence). The CDR3 sequence: CASSELRGGGRPHEQFF. DNA of the CDR3: TGCGCCAGCAGTGAGCTCCGGGGGGGCGGGAGGCCCCATGAGCAGTTCTTC.

V usage is TRBV7-6 and J usage is TRBJ1-4; 9 bases match TRBD1. The germline V gene has CDR1 SGHVS and CDR2 FNYEAQ. V gave up 5 bases and J gave up 5 bases; unmatched junction bases: 9. This CDR3 has 16 residues. CDR3 in amino acids: CASSTRTGGENEKLFF. The CDR3 DNA sequence: TGTGCCAGCAGCACACGTACAGGGGGCGAGAATGAAAAACTGTTTTTT. The full variable domain, its missing parts supplied by reference TRBV7-6 and TRBJ1-4, is GAGVSQSPRYKVTKRGQDVALRCDPISGHVSLYWYRQALGQGPEFLTYFNYEAQQDKSGLPNDRFSAERPEGSISTLTIQRTEQRDSAMYRCASSTRTGGENEKLFFGSGTQLSVL.

J is TRBJ2-3 and V is TRBV5-1; D uncertain. This CDR3 is built from 15 residues. V lost 0 bases and J lost 4, with 12 bases in between. Germline-derived CDR1 and CDR2 are SGHRS and YFSETQ. DNA of the CDR3: TGCGCCAGCAGCTTGGAACTGATCCCCTCAGATACGCAGTATTTT. This encodes CASSLELIPSDTQYF.

The V and J genes are TRBV9 and TRBJ2-3; D is unclear. Germline CDR1 SGDLS, CDR2 YYNGEE. V shed 4 bases and J shed 0 bases, with 9 bases lying between them. The CDR3 extends over 14 amino acids. The CDR3 sequence: CASSTLQSTDTQYF. CDR3 nucleotides: TGTGCCAGCAGCACCTTACAGAGCACAGATACGCAGTATTTT.

The chain joins TRBV4-2 to TRBJ1-6; weak D call: TRBD1 (6 bases). V gave up 4 bases and J gave up 9 bases, with 16 bases separating them. The CDR3 is 15 amino acids. Germline V gene data show CDR1 as LGHNA and CDR2 as YNFKEQ. CDR3 in amino acids: CASSPLQGFGSPLHF. Here the CDR3 DNA reads TGTGCCAGCAGCCCCCTACAGGGATTCGGTTCACCCCTCCACTTT.

The genes are TRBV7-9 and TRBJ2-7; TRBD2 matches 10 bases. CDR3 size: 16 residues. V lost 4 bases, J lost 7 bases, and 13 bases stayed unmatched. The germline V gene has CDR1 SEHNR and CDR2 FQNEAQ (reference sequence). CDR3 nucleotide sequence: TGTGCCAGCAGCTCCACTTCTAGCGGGAGTTCGAGGGAGCAGTACTTC. Its protein product is CASSSTSSGSSREQYF. The full variable domain, rest sourced from reference TRBV7-9 and TRBJ2-7, is DTGVSQNPRHKITKRGQNVTFRCDPISEHNRLYWYRQTLGQGPEFLTYFQNEAQLEKSRLLSDRFSAERPKGSFSTLEIQRTEQGDSAMYLCASSSTSSGSSREQYFGPGTRLTVT.

The rearrangement uses TRBV6-2 or TRBV6-3 and TRBJ2-4; 9 positions match TRBD2. The V segment lost 5 bases and the J segment 8 bases; nucleotides outside the gene matches: 10. The CDR3 runs 15 residues. CDR1 MNHEY and CDR2 SVGEGT come from the germline V gene. As DNA, the CDR3 is TGTGCCAGCAGTCCCACCGGGACTAGCAGAGACATTCAGTACTTC. The encoded protein is CASSPTGTSRDIQYF.

The rearrangement uses TRBV30 and TRBJ2-7; D is undetermined. This CDR3 has 11 residues. Between the trimmed V and J ends, which lost 4 bases and 2 bases, there was a span of 6 bases. Germline assignment: CDR1 GTSNPN and CDR2 SVGIG (reference sequence). CDR3 loop: CAWKLTYEQYF. CDR3 sequence (DNA): TGTGCCTGGAAGCTAACCTACGAGCAGTACTTC. Variable domain in full (rest from reference TRBV30 and TRBJ2-7): SQTIHQWPATLVQPVGSPLSLECTVEGTSNPNLYWYRQAAGRGLQLLFYSVGIGQISSEVPQNLSASRPQDRQFILSSKKLLLSDSGFYLCAWKLTYEQYFGPGTRLTVT.

This clone was detected a few times. V and J are TRBV5-1 and TRBJ1-5, with D possibly matching TRBD1 (5 bases). The V end was cut by 0 bases, the J end by 3 bases, with 13 bases between. The CDR3 is made up of 16 amino acids. The germline V gene has CDR1 SGHRS and CDR2 YFSETQ. The CDR3 reads CASSLVPRQNNQPQHF. The CDR3, as DNA: TGCGCCAGCAGCTTGGTGCCTCGACAGAACAATCAGCCCCAGCATTTT.

The genes are TRBV29-1 and TRBJ2-7; D may be TRBD1 (5 bases). This CDR3 is 14 amino acids long. The V gene lost 2 bases and the J gene lost 1 base, with 12 bases spanning the gap. Germline loops: CDR1 SQVTM, CDR2 ANQGSEA. In DNA, the CDR3 is TGCAGCGTTGAAACCAGACAGCCTTCCTACGAGCAGTACTTC. It is translated as CSVETRQPSYEQYF.

The gene calls are TRBV28 and TRBJ1-1, with a possible D match to TRBD1 (6 bases). The CDR3 is made up of 15 amino acids. Germline V gene sequence: CDR1 MDHEN, CDR2 SYDVKM. V lost 6 bases to trimming and J lost 0 bases, with 14 bases between them. CDR3 coding DNA: TGTGCCAGCAGCGAGGGGGGGGCACTGAACACTGAAGCTTTCTTT. Protein product: CASSEGGALNTEAFF.

This clone was recorded a few times. This chain connects TRBV19 to TRBJ2-7; D gene uncertain. This CDR3 has 14 amino acids. CDR1 is LNHDA, CDR2 SQIVND, per germline (reference sequence). Trimming removed 3 bases from V and 2 bases from J, with 11 bases in between. The CDR3 here is CASSITDRAYEQYF. The CDR3 DNA is TGTGCCAGTAGTATCACTGACCGAGCCTACGAGCAGTACTTC.

This chain links TRBV28 with TRBJ2-3, with D possibly TRBD1 on 5 matching bases. The germline V and J ends were trimmed by 4 bases and 2 bases, with 13 bases remaining between them. Per germline, CDR1 MDHEN and CDR2 SYDVKM. This CDR3 contains 15 residues. CDR3 DNA sequence: TGTGCCAGCAGTTCGTCGACAGTTCCCACAGATACGCAGTATTTT. Encoded protein: CASSSSTVPTDTQYF.